The T cell receptor (beta chain) under discussion was sequenced for a study of T cells in localized non-small cell lung cancer. Only in-frame clones appear in the TCRdb table, and some are missing; sequencing was by immunoSEQ multiplex PCR. The table records more than 15,000 clones, about 89% of them present only once. This clone has just a few counts. CDR1 SGHRS and CDR2 YFSETQ come from the germline V gene. Trimming took off 0 bases at V and 2 bases at J, with 13 bases between the two ends. The CDR3 is 16 residues long. The chain joins TRBV5-1 to TRBJ2-3; perhaps TRBD1 as D (5 bases). The clonotype comes from a male donor aged 60 or over with stage II squamous cell lung carcinoma. The material sequenced was peripheral blood, taken before any cancer treatment. CDR3 sequence: CASSLDGQGITDTQYF. The CDR3 DNA reads as TGCGCCAGCAGCTTGGATGGGCAGGGCATCACAGATACGCAGTATTTT.